This T cell receptor beta chain is from a study of T-cell reconstitution after alpha-beta-depleted transplantation in children. Findings of the study overall: Newly generated T cells supplied most T-cell counts and diversity one year post-transplant. Surviving recipient T cells and thymic progenitors produced the high day-60 TCRbeta diversity seen in some patients. Reported findings indicate that, about two months after transplant, alpha-beta T cells came from several hundred expanded clones, which were derived from non-depleted graft cells.

The authors prepared the TCRbeta library with unique molecular identifiers. Via MiXCR, TCRdb re-called the PCR reads, giving one row per CDR3 protein. The sample has about 260,000 distinct CDR3 sequences, around a tenth seen once; the top ten hold around 20%. Trimming at V came to 5 bases and at J to 4 bases, leaving 8 bases not matched to a gene. The germline V gene has CDR1 SGHRS and CDR2 YFSETQ. The CDR3 contains 16 residues. In this sample, this clonotype turned up many times. The antigen is undetermined. This sequence was found in a male patient under 10 years old who had a stem cell transplant for chronic granulomatous disease, so the T cells may come from the graft donor. The chain is built from TRBV5-1 and TRBJ2-2; TRBD2 agrees at 10 bases. Sequences were derived from peripheral blood, sampled 180 days after TCRalphabeta/CD19-depleted stem cell transplant. CDR3 nucleotides: TGCGCCAGCAGTTCCGGTCTAGCGGGAGCCACCGGGGAGCTGTTTTTT. Amino acid sequence: CASSSGLAGATGELFF.